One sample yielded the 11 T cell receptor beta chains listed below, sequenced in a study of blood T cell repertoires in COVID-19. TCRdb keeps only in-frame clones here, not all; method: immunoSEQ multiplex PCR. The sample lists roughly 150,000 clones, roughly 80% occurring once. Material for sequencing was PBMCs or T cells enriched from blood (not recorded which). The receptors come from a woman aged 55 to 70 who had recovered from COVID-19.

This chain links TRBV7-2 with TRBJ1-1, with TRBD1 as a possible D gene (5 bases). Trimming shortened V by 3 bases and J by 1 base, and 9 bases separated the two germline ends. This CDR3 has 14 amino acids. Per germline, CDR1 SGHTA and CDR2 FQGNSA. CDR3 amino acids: CASSFSGQNTEAFF. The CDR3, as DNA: TGTGCCAGCAGCTTTTCCGGACAGAACACTGAAGCTTTCTTT.

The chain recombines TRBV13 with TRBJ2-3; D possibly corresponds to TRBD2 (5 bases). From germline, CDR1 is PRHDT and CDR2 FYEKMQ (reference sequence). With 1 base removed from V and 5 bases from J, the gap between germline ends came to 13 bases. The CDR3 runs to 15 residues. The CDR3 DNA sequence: TGTGCCAGCAGCTTAGCGGGTCGGGGAATAGATACGCAGTATTTT. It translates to CASSLAGRGIDTQYF. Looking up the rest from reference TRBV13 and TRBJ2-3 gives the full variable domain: AAGVIQSPRHLIKEKRETATLKCYPIPRHDTVYWYQQGPGQDPQFLISFYEKMQSDKGSIPDRFSAQQFSDYHSELNMSSLELGDSALYFCASSLAGRGIDTQYFGPGTRLTVL.

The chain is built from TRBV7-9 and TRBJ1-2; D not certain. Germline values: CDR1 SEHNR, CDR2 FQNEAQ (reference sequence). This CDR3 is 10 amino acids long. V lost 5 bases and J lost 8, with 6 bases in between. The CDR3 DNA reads TGTGCCAGCAGCGCAGAAGGCTACACCTTC. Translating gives CASSAEGYTF.

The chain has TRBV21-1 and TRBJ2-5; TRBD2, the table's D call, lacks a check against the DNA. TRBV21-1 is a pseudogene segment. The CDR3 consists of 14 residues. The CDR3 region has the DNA TGTGCCAGCCTTAGCGGGGGGCTCCAAGAGACCCAGTACTTC. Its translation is CASLSGGLQETQYF.

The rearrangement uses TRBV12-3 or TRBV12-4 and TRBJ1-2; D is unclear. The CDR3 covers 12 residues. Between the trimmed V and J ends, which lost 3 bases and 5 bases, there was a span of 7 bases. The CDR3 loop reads CASSFPVYGYTF. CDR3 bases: TGTGCCAGCAGTTTCCCGGTTTATGGCTACACCTTC.

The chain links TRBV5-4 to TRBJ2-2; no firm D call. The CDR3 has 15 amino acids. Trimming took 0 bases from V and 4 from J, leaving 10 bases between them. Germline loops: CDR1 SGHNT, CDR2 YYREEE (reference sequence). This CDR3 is CASSLVHSSTGELFF. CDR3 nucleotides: TGTGCCAGCAGCTTGGTGCACTCTAGCACCGGGGAGCTGTTTTTT.

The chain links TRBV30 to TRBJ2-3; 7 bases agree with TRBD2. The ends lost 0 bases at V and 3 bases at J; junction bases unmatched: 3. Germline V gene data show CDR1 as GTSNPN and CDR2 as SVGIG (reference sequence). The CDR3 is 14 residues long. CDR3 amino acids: CAWSVMGGTDTQYF. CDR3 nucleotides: TGTGCCTGGAGTGTCATGGGGGGGACAGATACGCAGTATTTT.

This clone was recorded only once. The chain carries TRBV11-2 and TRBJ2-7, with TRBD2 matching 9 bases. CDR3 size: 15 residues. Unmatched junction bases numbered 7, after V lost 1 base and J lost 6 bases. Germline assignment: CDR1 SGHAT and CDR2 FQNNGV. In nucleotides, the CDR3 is TGTGCCAGCAGCTTAGTAGCGGGGGCCCAAAGCGAGCAGTACTTC. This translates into CASSLVAGAQSEQYF.

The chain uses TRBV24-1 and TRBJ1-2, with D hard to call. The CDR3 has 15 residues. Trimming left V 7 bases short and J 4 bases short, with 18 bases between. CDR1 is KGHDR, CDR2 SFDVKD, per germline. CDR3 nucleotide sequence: TGTGCCACCAGCCCCTCGGGCAGAACTAGCTATGGCTACACCTTC. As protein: CATSPSGRTSYGYTF.

The DNA of the CDR3 is TGTGCCAGCAGCTTAGTAGGGGGCCACGGGGAGCTGTTTTTT. Translation gives CASSLVGGHGELFF. The J gene is TRBJ2-2, the V gene TRBV7-9; 7 bases align to TRBD1. The V segment lost 1 base and the J segment 7 bases; nucleotides outside the gene matches: 3. Germline V gene sequence: CDR1 SEHNR, CDR2 FQNEAQ (reference sequence). The CDR3 loop spans 14 amino acids.

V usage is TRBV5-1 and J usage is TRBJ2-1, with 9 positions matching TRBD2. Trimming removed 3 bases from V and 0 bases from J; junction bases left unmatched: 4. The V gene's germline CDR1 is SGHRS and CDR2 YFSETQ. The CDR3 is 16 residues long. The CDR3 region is CASSSPAGGSYNEQFF. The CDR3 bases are TGCGCCAGCAGCTCTCCAGCGGGGGGCTCCTACAATGAGCAGTTCTTC. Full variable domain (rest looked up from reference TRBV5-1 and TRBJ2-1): KAGVTQTPRYLIKTRGQQVTLSCSPISGHRSVSWYQQTPGQGLQFLFEYFSETQRNKGNFPGRFSGRQFSNSRSEMNVSTLELGDSALYLCASSSPAGGSYNEQFFGPGTRLTVL.